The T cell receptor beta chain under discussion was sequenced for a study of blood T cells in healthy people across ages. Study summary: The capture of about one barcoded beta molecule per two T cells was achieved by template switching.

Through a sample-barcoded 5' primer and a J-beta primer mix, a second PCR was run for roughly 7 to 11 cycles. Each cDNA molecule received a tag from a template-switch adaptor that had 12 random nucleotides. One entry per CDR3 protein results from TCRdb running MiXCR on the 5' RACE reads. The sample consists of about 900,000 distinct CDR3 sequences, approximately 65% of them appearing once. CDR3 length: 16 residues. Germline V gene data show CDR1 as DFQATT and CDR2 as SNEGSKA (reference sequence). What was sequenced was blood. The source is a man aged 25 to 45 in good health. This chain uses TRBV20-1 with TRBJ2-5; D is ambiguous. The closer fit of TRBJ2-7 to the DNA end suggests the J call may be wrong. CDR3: CSARVGGRTIGGEQYF. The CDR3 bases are TGCAGTGCTAGAGTCGGTGGTCGAACTATCGGCGGCGAGCAGTACTTC.